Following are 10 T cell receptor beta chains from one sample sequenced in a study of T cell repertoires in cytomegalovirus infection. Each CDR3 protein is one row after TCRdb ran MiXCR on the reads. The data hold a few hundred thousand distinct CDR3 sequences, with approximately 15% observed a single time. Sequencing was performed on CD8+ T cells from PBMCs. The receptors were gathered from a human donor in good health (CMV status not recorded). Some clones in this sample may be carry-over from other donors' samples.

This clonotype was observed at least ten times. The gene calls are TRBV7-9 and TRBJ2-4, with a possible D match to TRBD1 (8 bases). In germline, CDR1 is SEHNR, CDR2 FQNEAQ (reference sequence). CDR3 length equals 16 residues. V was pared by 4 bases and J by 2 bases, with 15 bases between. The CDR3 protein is CASSSGQGGTKNIQYF. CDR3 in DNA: TGTGCCAGCAGCTCAGGACAGGGAGGGACCAAAAACATTCAGTACTTC.

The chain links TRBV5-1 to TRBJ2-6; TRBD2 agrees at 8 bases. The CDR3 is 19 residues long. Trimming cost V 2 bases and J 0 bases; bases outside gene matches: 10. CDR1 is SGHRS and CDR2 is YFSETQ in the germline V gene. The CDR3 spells CASSLPGGGHHSGANVLTF. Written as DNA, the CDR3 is TGCGCCAGCAGCTTACCCGGGGGGGGACACCACTCTGGGGCCAACGTCCTGACTTTC.

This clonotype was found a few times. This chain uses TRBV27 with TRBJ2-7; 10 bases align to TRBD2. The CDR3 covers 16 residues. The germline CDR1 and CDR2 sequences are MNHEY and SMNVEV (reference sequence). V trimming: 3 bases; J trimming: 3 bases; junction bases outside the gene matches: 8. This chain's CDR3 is CASSLSSGTSVYEQYF. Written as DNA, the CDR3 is TGTGCCAGCAGTTTGTCCTCCGGGACTAGCGTCTACGAGCAGTACTTC.

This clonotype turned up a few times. DNA for the CDR3: TGTGCCAGCAGCTCTGGGGACCGCTCGAACACCGGGGAGCTGTTTTTT. It codes for CASSSGDRSNTGELFF. The chain combines TRBV6-2 or TRBV6-3 with TRBJ2-2; D possibly matches TRBD1 or TRBD2 (5 bases each). Germline V gene lookup returns CDR1 MNHEY and CDR2 SVGEGT. CDR3 size: 16 residues. Trimming cost V 6 bases and J 0 bases, with 14 bases left between them.

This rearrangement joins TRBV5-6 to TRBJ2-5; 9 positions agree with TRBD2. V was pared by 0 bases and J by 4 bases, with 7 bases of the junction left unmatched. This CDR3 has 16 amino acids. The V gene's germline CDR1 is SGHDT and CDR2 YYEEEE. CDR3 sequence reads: CASSLGASGVIETQYF. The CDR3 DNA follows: TGTGCCAGCAGCTTGGGGGCTAGCGGGGTGATAGAGACCCAGTACTTC. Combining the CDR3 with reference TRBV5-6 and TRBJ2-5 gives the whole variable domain DAGVTQSPTHLIKTRGQQVTLRCSPKSGHDTVSWYQQALGQGPQFIFQYYEEEERQRGNFPDRFSGHQFPNYSSELNVNALLLGDSALYLCASSLGASGVIETQYFGPGTRLLVL.

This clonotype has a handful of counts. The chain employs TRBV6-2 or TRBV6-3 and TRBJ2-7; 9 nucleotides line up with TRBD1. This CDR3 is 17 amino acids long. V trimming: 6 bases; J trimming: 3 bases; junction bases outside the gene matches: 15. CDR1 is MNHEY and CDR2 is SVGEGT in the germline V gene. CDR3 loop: CASRGNFGQGMFYEQYF. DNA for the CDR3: TGTGCCAGCAGAGGAAATTTCGGACAGGGGATGTTCTACGAGCAGTACTTC.

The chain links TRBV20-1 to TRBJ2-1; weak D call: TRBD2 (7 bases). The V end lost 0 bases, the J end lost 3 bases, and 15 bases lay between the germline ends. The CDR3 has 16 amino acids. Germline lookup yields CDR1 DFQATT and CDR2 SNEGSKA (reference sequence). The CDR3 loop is CSARDGAGAHYNEQFF. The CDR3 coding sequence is TGCAGTGCTAGAGATGGGGCGGGGGCCCACTACAATGAGCAGTTCTTC.

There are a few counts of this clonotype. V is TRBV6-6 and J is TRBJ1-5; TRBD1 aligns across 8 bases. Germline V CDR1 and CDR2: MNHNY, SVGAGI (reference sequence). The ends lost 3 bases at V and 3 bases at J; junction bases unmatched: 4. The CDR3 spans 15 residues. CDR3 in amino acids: CASSYSDRDNQPQHF. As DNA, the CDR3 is TGTGCCAGCAGTTATTCGGACAGGGACAATCAGCCCCAGCATTTT.

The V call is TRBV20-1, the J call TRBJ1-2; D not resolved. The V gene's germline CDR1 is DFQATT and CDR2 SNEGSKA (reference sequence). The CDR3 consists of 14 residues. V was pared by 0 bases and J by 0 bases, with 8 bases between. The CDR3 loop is CSARDLVANYGYTF. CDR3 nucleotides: TGCAGTGCTAGAGATTTAGTGGCTAACTATGGCTACACCTTC.

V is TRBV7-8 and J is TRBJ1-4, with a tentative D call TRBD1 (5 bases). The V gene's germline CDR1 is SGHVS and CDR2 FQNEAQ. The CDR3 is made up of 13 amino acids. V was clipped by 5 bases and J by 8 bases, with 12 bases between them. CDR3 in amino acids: CASSPGGGEKLFF. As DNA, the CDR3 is TGTGCCAGCAGCCCGGGGGGGGGAGAAAAACTGTTTTTT.